This T cell receptor beta chain emerged from a study of shared clonotypes between healthy human individuals. For the study at large: Researchers assigned three CD4 naive, three CD4 memory, two CD8 naive and one CD8 memory plate to each donor.

The ends lost 6 bases at V and 7 bases at J; junction bases unmatched: 8. Germline V gene sequence: CDR1 WNHNN, CDR2 SYGVQD (reference sequence). The CDR3 has 14 residues. Researchers ran the assay at a deep level. The data were produced by immunoSEQ multiplex PCR, yet TCRdb's version contains in-frame clones alone and is incomplete. This sample carries roughly 1,500,000 clones, 95% to 99% of them seen once, and the ten largest clones take approximately 0.44%. The TCR was taken from a man aged 25-45 years in good health. This sequence joins TRBV10-1 and TRBJ2-7; 11 nucleotides align to TRBD2. The source material was naive CD4+ T cells sorted from blood. Subset of the sample: CD45RA+ positively selected. The CDR3 sequence: CASSPLAGAGEQYF. The CDR3 region has the DNA TGCGCCAGCAGCCCACTAGCGGGAGCTGGTGAGCAGTACTTC.